The next 26 T cell receptor beta chains were all read from a single sample in a study of blood T cell repertoires in COVID-19. TCRdb keeps only in-frame clones here, not all; method: immunoSEQ multiplex PCR. The data show some 29,000 clones, with 90% seen just once and roughly 0.99% held by the top ten. Sequenced material: peripheral blood. All receptors derive from a man aged 70-80 years with active or convalescent COVID-19.

The rearrangement uses TRBV10-2 and TRBJ1-1; D gene uncertain. Trimming cost V 3 bases and J 2 bases, with 7 bases left between them. This CDR3 is 13 amino acids long. CDR1 WSHSY and CDR2 SAAADI come from the germline V gene. This CDR3 reads CASSDSFNTEAFF. The CDR3 nucleotides are TGCGCCAGCAGTGATTCCTTTAACACTGAAGCTTTCTTT.

This clone was recorded only once. This chain joins TRBV6-6 and TRBJ1-6; D is unresolved. Germline values: CDR1 MNHNY, CDR2 SVGAGI (reference sequence). V was shortened by 6 bases and J by 7 bases, with 16 bases between the two germline ends. CDR3 length: 15 residues. The DNA for the CDR3 is TGTGCCAGCAGGACGGACCGCGCGGGCAATTCACCCCTCCACTTT. Translated, it gives CASRTDRAGNSPLHF.

The gene calls are TRBV15 and TRBJ2-1; tentative D call: TRBD1 (5 bases). Trimming took 5 bases from V and 4 from J, leaving 15 bases between them. From germline, CDR1 is LNHNV and CDR2 YYDKDF (reference sequence). The CDR3 extends over 15 amino acids. CDR3 in DNA: TGTGCCACCAGCTTTCACTTAGACAGTTACAATGAGCAGTTCTTC. It yields the protein CATSFHLDSYNEQFF. The entire variable domain, with the rest obtained from reference TRBV15 and TRBJ2-1, is as follows: DAMVIQNPRYQVTQFGKPVTLSCSQTLNHNVMYWYQQKSSQAPKLLFHYYDKDFNNEADTPDNFQSRRPNTSFCFLDIRSPGLGDTAMYLCATSFHLDSYNEQFFGPGTRLTVL.

This chain links TRBV2 with TRBJ2-7, with TRBD2 as a possible D gene (6 bases). The V end was cut by 2 bases, the J end by 2 bases, with 13 bases between. Germline CDR1 reads SNHLY; CDR2 reads FYNNEI. This CDR3 is built from 15 residues. The CDR3 loop is CASSESGLATYEQYF. For the CDR3, the DNA is TGTGCCAGCAGTGAATCGGGACTCGCTACCTACGAGCAGTACTTC. Full variable domain (missing parts from reference TRBV2 and TRBJ2-7): EPEVTQTPSHQVTQMGQEVILRCVPISNHLYFYWYRQILGQKVEFLVSFYNNEISEKSEIFDDQFSVERPDGSNFTLKIRSTKLEDSAMYFCASSESGLATYEQYFGPGTRLTVT.

This clone has more than one count but fewer than ten. The CDR3 loop is CASSYTRQLSPLHF. The CDR3 region has the DNA TGTGCCAGCAGTTACACCCGACAGCTATCACCCCTCCACTTT. The gene calls are TRBV6-5 and TRBJ1-6, with TRBD1 as a possible D gene (5 bases). With 2 bases removed from V and 10 bases from J, the gap between germline ends came to 12 bases. CDR1 is MNHEY and CDR2 is SVGAGI in the germline V gene. The CDR3 is 14 residues long.

The chain employs TRBV19 and TRBJ1-2, with D hard to call. The V end was cut by 2 bases, the J end by 2 bases, with 9 bases between. The CDR3 totals 14 residues. Looked up from germline, CDR1 is LNHDA and CDR2 is SQIVND (reference sequence). The CDR3 DNA is TGTGCCAGTAGTATACGATCTGAGAACTATGGCTACACCTTC. It translates to CASSIRSENYGYTF.

The chain uses TRBV6-1 and TRBJ1-6, with a weak D call TRBD1 (5 bases). The ends were cut back, 6 bases at V and 12 bases at J, with 18 bases in the middle. Germline V CDR1 and CDR2: MNHNS, SASEGT. This CDR3 is 14 amino acids long. The CDR3 sequence is CASRPGGVERPLHF. The CDR3, as DNA: TGTGCCAGCAGGCCGGGGGGGGTAGAGCGACCCCTCCACTTT.

This sequence joins TRBV6-5 and TRBJ2-5; 9 bases map to TRBD1. Germline CDR1 MNHEY, CDR2 SVGAGI. Trimming removed 4 bases from V and 5 bases from J; junction bases left unmatched: 5. The CDR3 spans 14 residues. The CDR3 sequence: CASSLQGAGETQYF. In DNA form, the CDR3 reads TGTGCCAGCAGTTTACAGGGGGCTGGGGAGACCCAGTACTTC.

The gene calls are TRBV4-1 and TRBJ1-1; 7 bases are shared with TRBD1. Germline V CDR1 and CDR2: MGHRA, YSYEKL. Trimming took 2 bases from V and 6 from J; bases not matched to a gene: 12. The CDR3 totals 16 residues. The CDR3 reads CASSQNYGQEYAEAFF. In DNA, the CDR3 is TGCGCCAGCAGCCAAAACTATGGACAGGAATACGCTGAAGCTTTCTTT.

This chain joins TRBV28 and TRBJ1-3; weak D call: TRBD1 (6 bases). V was trimmed by 1 base and J by 0 bases, leaving 13 bases between them. Germline V gene data show CDR1 as MDHEN and CDR2 as SYDVKM. The CDR3 is 17 amino acids. CDR3 residues: CASSLYGGPLSGNTIYF. The CDR3 DNA sequence: TGTGCCAGCAGTTTATATGGGGGCCCACTCTCTGGAAACACCATATATTTT.

This chain uses TRBV7-2 with TRBJ1-1; TRBD1 matches at 8 bases. CDR3 length equals 14 residues. Trimming at V came to 6 bases and at J to 1 base, leaving 4 bases not matched to a gene. CDR1 and CDR2 from the germline V gene are SGHTA and FQGNSA. The CDR3 is CASSAQGGNTEAFF. The CDR3, as DNA: TGTGCCAGCAGTGCACAGGGGGGGAACACTGAAGCTTTCTTT. The full variable domain, completed using reference TRBV7-2 and TRBJ1-1, is GAGVSQSPSNKVTEKGKDVELRCDPISGHTALYWYRQSLGQGLEFLIYFQGNSAPDKSGLPSDRFSAERTGGSVSTLTIQRTQQEDSAVYLCASSAQGGNTEAFFGQGTRLTVV.

The genes are TRBV7-3 and TRBJ1-2; TRBD1 matches 8 bases. The germline CDR1 and CDR2 sequences are SGHTA and FQGTGA. After removal of 5 bases from V and 0 bases from J, the junction contained 5 bases not matched to a gene. This CDR3 is 15 amino acids long. DNA of the CDR3: TGTGCCAGCAGCATCGGACAGGGAGCTAACTATGGCTACACCTTC. This translates into CASSIGQGANYGYTF.

The chain is built from TRBV2 and TRBJ1-6, with 8 bases identical to TRBD1. Germline CDR1 is SNHLY and CDR2 is FYNNEI. V was pared by 5 bases and J by 7 bases, with 4 bases of the junction left unmatched. The CDR3 is 14 amino acids. In DNA form, the CDR3 reads TGTGCCAGCAGTTTGACAGGGGTCAATTCACCCCTCCACTTT. Amino acids: CASSLTGVNSPLHF.

The genes are TRBV27 and TRBJ1-1; D may be TRBD1 (5 bases). The ends were cut back, 5 bases at V and 5 bases at J, with 15 bases in the middle. The CDR3 runs 14 residues. The germline V gene encodes CDR1 MNHEY and CDR2 SMNVEV (reference sequence). CDR3 DNA sequence: TGTGCCAGCAGTCGGGACTTCCCCGAGACTGAAGCTTTCTTT. Translation gives CASSRDFPETEAFF.

The genes are TRBV29-1 and TRBJ1-5; TRBD1 might be the D (5 bases). The CDR3 is 13 residues long. Germline assignment: CDR1 SQVTM and CDR2 ANQGSEA. Trimming removed 6 bases from V and 6 bases from J, with 15 bases in between. CDR3 sequence: CSVAYGGSQPQHF. CDR3 nucleotide sequence: TGCAGCGTAGCGTACGGGGGGTCTCAGCCCCAGCATTTT. The whole variable domain, filled in from reference TRBV29-1 and TRBJ1-5, reads SAVISQKPSRDICQRGTSLTIQCQVDSQVTMMFWYRQQPGQSLTLIATANQGSEATYESGFVIDKFPISRPNLTFSTLTVSNMSPEDSSIYLCSVAYGGSQPQHFGDGTRLSIL.

J is TRBJ2-5 and V is TRBV5-1, with 9 bases identical to TRBD2. The CDR3 consists of 15 residues. Trimming removed 0 bases from V and 5 bases from J; junction bases left unmatched: 5. Germline V lookup: CDR1 SGHRS, CDR2 YFSETQ. DNA for the CDR3: TGCGCCAGCAGCTTGGGAGCGGGGGGAGAGGAGACCCAGTACTTC. This gives the protein CASSLGAGGEETQYF.

V is TRBV27 and J is TRBJ1-2; a weak D match, TRBD1 (6 bases). The germline V and J ends were trimmed by 6 bases and 8 bases, with 19 bases remaining between them. This CDR3 spans 14 amino acids. The germline V gene has CDR1 MNHEY and CDR2 SMNVEV (reference sequence). In DNA form, the CDR3 reads TGTGCCAGCAGACCGTCTGGGGGGGCGGAAGGCTACACCTTC. Its protein is CASRPSGGAEGYTF.

The J gene is TRBJ2-7, the V gene TRBV2; a possible D gene is TRBD2 (5 bases). The CDR3 runs 12 residues. The V and J ends lost 6 bases and 4 bases respectively, with 10 bases between them. Germline V gives CDR1 SNHLY, CDR2 FYNNEI. The CDR3 spells CASREEAYEQYF. CDR3 coding DNA: TGTGCCAGCAGGGAGGAGGCGTACGAGCAGTACTTC.

The J gene is TRBJ2-1, the V gene TRBV29-1, with 8 bases fitting TRBD2. Germline CDR1 SQVTM, CDR2 ANQGSEA. The CDR3 runs 14 residues. CDR3 in amino acids: CIPGGREKVNEQFF. CDR3 in DNA: TGCATTCCGGGGGGGCGGGAGAAGGTCAATGAGCAGTTCTTC.

The count of this clone is one. The chain carries TRBV28 and TRBJ1-2; D is possibly TRBD1 (5 bases). V was clipped by 6 bases and J by 4 bases, with 18 bases between them. Germline CDR1 MDHEN, CDR2 SYDVKM. The CDR3 spans 15 residues. The DNA for the CDR3 is TGTGCCAGCAGCCTCGGACGAAACGGGGGCTATGGCTACACCTTC. Its translation is CASSLGRNGGYGYTF.

This clone was counted only a few times. This sequence joins TRBV5-4 and TRBJ2-7; TRBD2 aligns across 13 bases. CDR1 is SGHNT, CDR2 YYREEE, per germline (reference sequence). V dropped 4 bases and J dropped 6; count of bases not matched to a gene: 7. This CDR3 is 15 amino acids long. CDR3 DNA sequence: TGTGCCAGCAGCGGACCGGGACTAGCGGGAACCGAGCAGTACTTC. It specifies CASSGPGLAGTEQYF.

The chain couples TRBV4-1 to TRBJ1-1; D perhaps matches TRBD1 (5 bases). V was cut by 0 bases and J by 1 base, with 12 bases left in between. The CDR3 covers 16 residues. CDR1 and CDR2 (germline): MGHRA, YSYEKL. CDR3 coding DNA: TGCGCCAGCAGCCAAGATGGGGCGGCGCAGAACACTGAAGCTTTCTTT. Translating gives CASSQDGAAQNTEAFF.

This clone has only a few counts. The chain carries TRBV5-1 and TRBJ1-2, with 9 bases identical to TRBD1. The germline V gene has CDR1 SGHRS and CDR2 YFSETQ. With V trimmed by 3 bases and J by 1 base, 13 bases remained unmatched. CDR3 length equals 18 residues. This CDR3 reads CASSSEGQGSGGNYGYTF. CDR3 sequence (DNA): TGCGCCAGCAGCTCAGAAGGACAGGGGTCCGGGGGTAACTATGGCTACACCTTC.

This chain connects TRBV7-7 to TRBJ2-1; the match to TRBD2 covers 8 bases. Per germline, CDR1 SSHAT and CDR2 FNYEAQ (reference sequence). V lost 2 bases and J lost 4; bases outside the gene matches: 4. The CDR3 has 15 residues. CDR3 in DNA: TGTGCCAGCAGCTTAACTAGCGGACAGTACAATGAGCAGTTCTTC. Translation: CASSLTSGQYNEQFF. The whole variable domain, filled in from reference TRBV7-7 and TRBJ2-1, reads GAGVSQSPRYKVTKRGQDVTLRCDPISSHATLYWYQQALGQGPEFLTYFNYEAQPDKSGLPSDRFSAERPEGSISTLTIQRTEQRDSAMYRCASSLTSGQYNEQFFGPGTRLTVL.

The genes are TRBV5-1 and TRBJ2-7; 7 bases line up with TRBD1. Germline assignment: CDR1 SGHRS and CDR2 YFSETQ. Trimming took 3 bases from V and 8 from J; bases not matched to a gene: 14. This CDR3 contains 15 residues. CDR3 sequence: CASSSKHTGVEKQYF. DNA for the CDR3: TGCGCCAGCAGCTCGAAACACACAGGGGTGGAAAAGCAGTACTTC.

This chain joins TRBV12-3 or TRBV12-4 and TRBJ1-1; D may be TRBD1 (6 bases). CDR3 size: 13 residues. V gave up 5 bases and J gave up 6 bases, with 13 bases separating them. CDR3 DNA sequence: TGTGCCAGCAGTCCCCTGACAGGCTCTGAAGCTTTCTTT. Its protein is CASSPLTGSEAFF.